What follows are 14 T cell receptor beta chains derived from one specimen sequenced in a study of human CD8 memory T cell subsets (TCRdb year 2020). A Human TCR Profiling Kit was used to prepare UMI-labeled 5' RACE TCRbeta libraries. TCRdb reprocessed the reads and provides one entry for every CDR3 protein sequence; no DNA is given. The sample's table covers around 11,000 distinct CDR3 sequences. 15% of the sample is in the top ten clones. Sample: CD8+ T cells from PBMCs. The receptors shown here come from a human donor in good health.

The chain is built from TRBV7-2 and TRBJ2-1; TCRdb selects TRBD1, and the lack of DNA leaves this call unchecked. The length of the CDR3 is 15 residues. The germline CDR1 and CDR2 sequences are SGHTA and FQGNSA. The chain's CDR3 is CASSLLKGGTNEQFF.

This chain uses TRBV12-3 or TRBV12-4 with TRBJ2-3. The CDR3 runs 11 residues. The CDR3 sequence is CASSGRDTQYF.

This CDR3 reads CASSNTGMSSYNSPLHF. The chain is built from TRBV12-3 or TRBV12-4 and TRBJ1-6; lacking DNA, the TRBD1 call made by TCRdb goes unchecked. This CDR3 has 17 amino acids.

The chain couples TRBV3-1 to TRBJ2-1; lacking DNA, the TRBD1 call made by TCRdb goes unchecked. The CDR3 contains 16 residues. Germline-derived CDR1 and CDR2 are LGHDT and YNNKEL (reference sequence). CDR3 sequence reads: CASSQDDRIPLNEQFF.

By frequency, this clonotype registers medium-sized. This chain joins TRBV15 and TRBJ1-5; TCRdb picks TRBD1, but there is no DNA to check that call. CDR1 and CDR2 (germline): LNHNV, YYDKDF (reference sequence). This CDR3 comprises 14 residues. This chain's CDR3 is CATSRDRGNQPQHF. Combining the CDR3 with reference TRBV15 and TRBJ1-5 gives the whole variable domain DAMVIQNPRYQVTQFGKPVTLSCSQTLNHNVMYWYQQKSSQAPKLLFHYYDKDFNNEADTPDNFQSRRPNTSFCFLDIRSPGLGDTAMYLCATSRDRGNQPQHFGDGTRLSIL.

V is TRBV3-1 and J is TRBJ2-2; TCRdb outputs TRBD2, but without DNA this stays unchecked. Germline V gene data show CDR1 as LGHDT and CDR2 as YNNKEL (reference sequence). The CDR3 spans 16 residues. CDR3 sequence: CASSQVLAVYTGELFF. The full variable domain, completed using reference TRBV3-1 and TRBJ2-2, is DTAVSQTPKYLVTQMGNDKSIKCEQNLGHDTMYWYKQDSKKFLKIMFSYNNKELIINETVPNRFSPKSPDKAHLNLHINSLELGDSAVYFCASSQVLAVYTGELFFGEGSRLTVL.

The gene calls are TRBV20-1 and TRBJ2-1. This CDR3 has 16 amino acids. Germline values: CDR1 DFQATT, CDR2 SNEGSKA (reference sequence). This CDR3 reads CSARDGSRGSYNEQFF.

CDR3 amino acids: CASSRTSGAISYNEQFF. The chain uses TRBV12-3 or TRBV12-4 and TRBJ2-1; the D gene TCRdb calls, TRBD2, cannot be checked with no DNA. The CDR3 has 17 amino acids.

The gene calls are TRBV6-6 and TRBJ1-1. The CDR3 is 12 amino acids. CDR1 and CDR2 from the germline V gene are MNHNY and SVGAGI (reference sequence). The CDR3 sequence is CASSYVSDRAFF.

V and J are TRBV4-3 and TRBJ2-7. The CDR3 has 15 residues. The germline gives CDR1 LGHNA, CDR2 YSLEER. The CDR3 is CASSQEYPGFKEQYF.

The V and J genes are TRBV28 and TRBJ1-2. CDR1 is MDHEN and CDR2 is SYDVKM in the germline V gene. The CDR3 consists of 13 residues. CDR3: CASSQDVAGGYTF.

The chain recombines TRBV29-1 with TRBJ2-1; TCRdb proposes TRBD2, but this gene call is untestable without DNA. The CDR3 sequence is 13 residues long. CDR1 is SQVTM and CDR2 is ANQGSEA in the germline V gene. The CDR3 reads CSVERTSGNEQFF.

The chain is built from TRBV4-1 and TRBJ2-7; TCRdb selects TRBD1, and the lack of DNA leaves this call unchecked. The length of the CDR3 is 14 residues. CDR1 and CDR2 (germline): MGHRA, YSYEKL. CDR3: CASSHPGTAYEQYF.

The chain employs TRBV28 and TRBJ2-5; TCRdb's D gene call, TRBD2, goes unchecked for lack of DNA. Germline CDR1 reads MDHEN; CDR2 reads SYDVKM. This CDR3 is built from 17 residues. CDR3 protein: CASSFRPRAGLEETQYF.